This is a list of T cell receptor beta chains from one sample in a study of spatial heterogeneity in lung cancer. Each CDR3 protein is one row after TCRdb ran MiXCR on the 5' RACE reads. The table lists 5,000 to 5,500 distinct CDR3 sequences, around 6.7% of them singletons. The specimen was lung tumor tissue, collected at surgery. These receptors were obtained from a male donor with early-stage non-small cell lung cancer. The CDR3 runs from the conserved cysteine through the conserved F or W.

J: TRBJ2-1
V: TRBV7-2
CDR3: CASSLQGSGRNEQFF

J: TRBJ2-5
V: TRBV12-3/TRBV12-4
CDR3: CASSLLDSGQETQYF

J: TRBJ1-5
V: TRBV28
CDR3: CASSFDSLNQPQHF

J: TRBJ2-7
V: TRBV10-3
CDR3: CAISESNDRDEQYF

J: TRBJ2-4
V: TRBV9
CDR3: CASSERGEGTSGAKNIQYF

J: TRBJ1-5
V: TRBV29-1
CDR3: CSVGTGEQPQHF

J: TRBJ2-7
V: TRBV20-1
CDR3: CSAGTGTSSYEQYF

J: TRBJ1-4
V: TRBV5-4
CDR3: CASSLAGTREKLFF

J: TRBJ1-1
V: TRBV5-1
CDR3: CASSATGTMNTEAFF

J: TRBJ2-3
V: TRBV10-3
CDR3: CAISETLAGEGDTQYF

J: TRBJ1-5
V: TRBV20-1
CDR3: CSALRSDREAQPQHF

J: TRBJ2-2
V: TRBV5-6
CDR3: CASSLVGAGELFF

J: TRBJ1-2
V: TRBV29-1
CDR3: CGVRTATNYGYTF

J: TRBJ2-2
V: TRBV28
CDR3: CASSPRHGARGTGELFF